Below are 11 T cell receptor beta chains sequenced from a single sample in a study of radiotherapy plus CTLA-4 blockade in lung cancer. Method: immunoSEQ multiplex PCR; TCRdb's copy keeps in-frame clones and lacks some. The data contain about 97,000 clones, around 79% of them singletons. The input for sequencing was peripheral blood, taken from a patient treated with radiotherapy plus ipilimumab. These receptor sequences come from a human donor with non-small cell lung cancer who had a partial response to radiotherapy plus ipilimumab. Some clones in this sample may be carry-over from other donors' samples.

The genes are TRBV9 and TRBJ2-7; 8 bases line up with TRBD1. CDR1 is SGDLS and CDR2 is YYNGEE in the germline V gene. The CDR3 length is 16 residues. Losses at the gene ends were 3 bases for V and 0 bases for J; bases not matched to a gene: 8. CDR3 DNA: TGTGCCAGCAGCGCCGAGGACAGGGCGTTCTCCTACGAGCAGTACTTC. Translated, it gives CASSAEDRAFSYEQYF.

This chain links TRBV9 with TRBJ2-2; possible D gene TRBD2, 6 bases. The CDR3 length is 16 residues. Germline loops: CDR1 SGDLS, CDR2 YYNGEE. Trimming pared 4 bases from V and 5 bases from J, leaving 18 bases between. The CDR3 bases are TGTGCCAGCAGCCCCCAAGGGGACTTCAGGACCGGGGAGCTGTTTTTT. This gives the protein CASSPQGDFRTGELFF.

The chain has TRBV6-1 and TRBJ1-1; 11 nucleotides align to TRBD1. Germline V lookup: CDR1 MNHNS, CDR2 SASEGT. With 1 base clipped from V and 5 bases from J, the junction kept 9 bases outside the gene matches. The CDR3 is made up of 17 amino acids. The CDR3 bases are TGTGCCAGCAGTGAAGGAGTGGGGACAGGGGGGGATACTGAAGCTTTCTTT. Translation: CASSEGVGTGGDTEAFF.

V usage is TRBV10-1 and J usage is TRBJ2-3; TRBD1 matches at 10 bases. The CDR3 spans 14 residues. From germline, CDR1 is WNHNN and CDR2 SYGVQD (reference sequence). V was clipped by 6 bases and J by 6 bases; unmatched bases: 6. The DNA of the CDR3 is TGCGCCAGCAGCGCGGACAGGGGGTCCGATACGCAGTATTTT. Its translation is CASSADRGSDTQYF.

This clone was picked up one time. This rearrangement joins TRBV7-3 to TRBJ2-7, with D possibly matching TRBD1 (6 bases). This CDR3 contains 13 residues. Germline loops: CDR1 SGHTA, CDR2 FQGTGA. Trimming removed 5 bases from V and 3 bases from J, with 11 bases in between. CDR3 sequence (DNA): TGTGCCAGCAGCGTACAGGGTGGCTACGAGCAGTACTTC. Translation gives CASSVQGGYEQYF.

This chain connects TRBV5-8 to TRBJ2-7; 8 bases align to TRBD1. The CDR3 loop spans 16 amino acids. The germline V gene encodes CDR1 SGHTS and CDR2 YDEGEE. V was pared by 6 bases and J by 4 bases, with 15 bases of the junction left unmatched. The CDR3 coding sequence is TGTGCCAGCAAGACCGGGACAGGATCTTTGTCGTACGAGCAGTACTTC. It yields the protein CASKTGTGSLSYEQYF.

This chain connects TRBV5-1 to TRBJ2-3; D is unresolved. This CDR3 is built from 15 residues. CDR1 and CDR2 from the germline V gene are SGHRS and YFSETQ. Trimming removed 0 bases from V and 2 bases from J, with 10 bases in between. The chain's CDR3 is CASSLGISPTDTQYF. The CDR3 coding sequence is TGCGCCAGCAGCTTGGGAATAAGCCCCACAGATACGCAGTATTTT.

This chain connects TRBV11-2 to TRBJ2-1; no clear D gene. This CDR3 spans 15 amino acids. The V end lost 6 bases, the J end lost 0 bases, and 12 bases lay between the germline ends. Germline loops: CDR1 SGHAT, CDR2 FQNNGV. The CDR3 here is CASSSTTSSYNEQFF. CDR3 coding DNA: TGTGCCAGCAGTTCTACTACGAGCTCCTACAATGAGCAGTTCTTC.

This clone was counted many times. The V and J genes are TRBV5-4 and TRBJ2-7; a weak D match, TRBD1 (6 bases). The CDR3 is 13 amino acids. Germline assignment: CDR1 SGHNT and CDR2 YYREEE (reference sequence). V lost 0 bases, J lost 2 bases, and 6 bases lay in between. The CDR3 region has the DNA TGTGCCAGCAGCTTGGGGGGGCCCTACGAGCAGTACTTC. Encoded protein: CASSLGGPYEQYF.

The chain joins TRBV19 to TRBJ2-5; a possible D gene is TRBD1 (6 bases). Trimming stripped 6 bases from V and 7 bases from J, with 18 bases between. This CDR3 contains 14 residues. Germline CDR1 LNHDA, CDR2 SQIVND (reference sequence). The CDR3 sequence is CASRDNRARWTQYF. CDR3 sequence (DNA): TGTGCCAGTAGGGATAACAGGGCCCGGTGGACCCAGTACTTC.

The genes are TRBV7-2 and TRBJ2-4; maybe TRBD1 (5 bases). In germline, CDR1 is SGHTA, CDR2 FQGNSA. There are 16 residues in the CDR3. V gave up 6 bases and J gave up 5 bases, with 20 bases separating them. The CDR3 DNA sequence: TGTGCCAGCAGTTTTGGGGTGACAGAATCCCAAAACATTCAGTACTTC. It translates to CASSFGVTESQNIQYF.